Each of the 26 T cell receptor beta chains below was sequenced from the same sample in a study of siplizumab effects on memory and regulatory T cells. Cells of the mixed lymphocyte reaction were cocultured at 37 degrees C for roughly six days. What these receptors recognize is not known. Sequenced by immunoSEQ multiplex PCR; TCRdb stores in-frame clones only, minus some. The sample carries more than 6,500 clones, approximately 34% recorded once. Material: CFSE-low (dividing) CD8+ T cells sorted from an allogeneic mixed lymphocyte reaction. The source of these receptors is a human donor in good health; the cells came from an allogeneic mixed lymphocyte reaction.

The V call is TRBV19, the J call TRBJ2-1, with D perhaps matching TRBD2 (6 bases). The CDR3 is 15 amino acids. Trimming took off 8 bases at V and 0 bases at J, with 14 bases between the two ends. Germline V gives CDR1 LNHDA, CDR2 SQIVND (reference sequence). The CDR3 region is CASCLGGSSYNEQFF. The DNA of the CDR3 is TGTGCCAGTTGTTTGGGGGGAAGCTCCTACAATGAGCAGTTCTTC.

This clone turned up a few times. The chain joins TRBV19 to TRBJ2-7, with 11 bases aligning to TRBD1. CDR3 length equals 14 residues. Germline V CDR1 and CDR2: LNHDA, SQIVND (reference sequence). In DNA, the CDR3 is TGTGCCAGTAGTATCGGTCTTTGGACAGGGGGCGTTATAGTC. Translation: CASSIGLWTGGVIV.

This clone is termed medium-sized. This sample includes further DNA sequences coding for the same CDR3. The CDR3 DNA reads TGTGCCAGCTCACCACCGGCGAACAGGATCTATGGCTACACCTTC. Translation: CASSPPANRIYGYTF. The chain joins TRBV18 to TRBJ1-2; TRBD1 might be the D (5 bases). The CDR3 has 15 amino acids. The germline CDR1 and CDR2 sequences are KGHSH and LQKENI. V was clipped by 0 bases and J by 4 bases, with 12 bases between them.

This clone has just a few counts. This rearrangement joins TRBV6-1 to TRBJ2-5; possible D gene TRBD2, 5 bases. The CDR3 totals 12 residues. Trimming removed 2 bases at V and 4 bases at J, with 5 bases between. Germline V lookup: CDR1 MNHNS, CDR2 SASEGT. In DNA, the CDR3 is TGTGCCAGCAGTGAAAGCGGAGAGACCCAGTACTTC. Its protein is CASSESGETQYF.

The chain carries TRBV2 and TRBJ2-1; TRBD2 matches at 8 bases. Germline CDR1 SNHLY, CDR2 FYNNEI. This CDR3 is built from 14 residues. V was pared by 7 bases and J by 8 bases, with 10 bases of the junction left unmatched. The CDR3 nucleotides are TGTGCCAGCATACCAGCGGGAGAGGTGGATGAGCAGTTCTTC. It translates to CASIPAGEVDEQFF.

V gene TRBV13 combines with J gene TRBJ2-1; 9 nucleotides align to TRBD1. Trimming at V came to 5 bases and at J to 6 bases, leaving 5 bases not matched to a gene. The V gene's germline CDR1 is PRHDT and CDR2 FYEKMQ (reference sequence). This CDR3 has 14 amino acids. Here the CDR3 reads CASSPGTGSNEQFF. The CDR3 DNA reads TGTGCCAGCAGCCCGGGGACAGGGAGCAATGAGCAGTTCTTC.

The gene calls are TRBV30 and TRBJ2-1; D unresolved. Germline V lookup: CDR1 GTSNPN, CDR2 SVGIG (reference sequence). This CDR3 contains 11 residues. V lost 3 bases to trimming and J lost 4 bases, with 4 bases between them. The CDR3 region has the DNA TGTGCCTGGAGGGGTTACAATGAGCAGTTCTTC. Translating gives CAWRGYNEQFF.

This clone ranks as medium-sized (0.01 to 0.1%). The chain uses TRBV28 and TRBJ1-1; the match to TRBD1 covers 7 bases. J was trimmed by 1 base and V by 6 bases; bases with no gene match: 14. This CDR3 has 17 amino acids. Germline V gene lookup returns CDR1 MDHEN and CDR2 SYDVKM. The CDR3 sequence is CASSEIDRTGSNTEAFF. CDR3 sequence (DNA): TGTGCCAGCAGCGAAATTGATAGGACAGGATCGAACACTGAAGCTTTCTTT.

This clone turned up a few times. V is TRBV11-2 and J is TRBJ1-1, with a tentative D call TRBD1 (5 bases). Germline V gene lookup returns CDR1 SGHAT and CDR2 FQNNGV. V was shortened by 5 bases and J by 0 bases, with 16 bases between the two germline ends. This CDR3 is built from 16 residues. CDR3 residues: CASSPFGGGVNTEAFF. CDR3 sequence (DNA): TGTGCCAGCAGCCCCTTTGGCGGAGGGGTGAACACTGAAGCTTTCTTT.

This clone has only a few counts. The chain employs TRBV7-3 and TRBJ2-7; the D is unclear. The CDR3 is 14 amino acids. The ends were cut back, 1 base at V and 2 bases at J, with 9 bases in the middle. CDR1 is SGHTA, CDR2 FQGTGA, per germline. Here the CDR3 reads CASSLMAGPYEQYF. In DNA, the CDR3 is TGTGCCAGCAGCTTAATGGCAGGACCCTACGAGCAGTACTTC.

This clone has just a few counts. The chain couples TRBV4-2 to TRBJ2-7, with D unresolved. From germline, CDR1 is LGHNA and CDR2 YNFKEQ. V was cut by 1 base and J by 0 bases, with 7 bases left in between. The CDR3 is made up of 14 amino acids. This CDR3 reads CASSQGVNSYEQYF. The CDR3 DNA reads TGTGCCAGCAGCCAAGGAGTCAACTCCTACGAGCAGTACTTC.

This clone qualifies as medium-sized. The chain couples TRBV7-3 to TRBJ1-1, with unresolved D. Trimming removed 4 bases at V and 4 bases at J, with 7 bases between. CDR1 is SGHTA and CDR2 is FQGTGA in the germline V gene. This CDR3 has 12 residues. CDR3 in amino acids: CASSSHGTEAFF. CDR3 DNA sequence: TGTGCCAGCAGCTCCCATGGCACTGAAGCTTTCTTT. The whole variable domain, remainder taken from reference TRBV7-3 and TRBJ1-1, is GAGVSQTPSNKVTEKGKYVELRCDPISGHTALYWYRQSLGQGPEFLIYFQGTGAADDSGLPNDRFFAVRPEGSVSTLKIQRTERGDSAVYLCASSSHGTEAFFGQGTRLTVV.

This clone has more than one count but fewer than ten. This chain connects TRBV28 to TRBJ1-1; no firm D call. The V and J ends lost 6 bases and 0 bases respectively, with 11 bases between them. The CDR3 is 14 amino acids. Germline values: CDR1 MDHEN, CDR2 SYDVKM. The CDR3 nucleotides read TGTGCCAGCAGCGTTCTCCCGGTGAACACTGAAGCTTTCTTT. Translation: CASSVLPVNTEAFF.

The chain employs TRBV28 and TRBJ1-2, with D perhaps TRBD1 (5 bases). CDR1 MDHEN and CDR2 SYDVKM come from the germline V gene. The CDR3 is 14 residues long. The V and J ends lost 2 bases and 3 bases respectively, with 10 bases between them. CDR3 sequence: CASSLLYRYYGYTF. In DNA, the CDR3 is TGTGCCAGCAGTTTACTATACAGGTACTATGGCTACACCTTC.

The chain links TRBV7-9 to TRBJ1-1; D ambiguous. CDR1 and CDR2 (germline): SEHNR, FQNEAQ (reference sequence). CDR3 size: 11 residues. Trimming removed 6 bases at V and 8 bases at J, with 10 bases between. CDR3 coding DNA: TGTGCCAGCAGTTATCAGCACGAAGCTTTCTTT. Translated, it gives CASSYQHEAFF.

Only a few counts were recorded for this clone. The rearrangement joins TRBV7-8 to TRBJ2-1, with no clear D. The CDR3 has 14 amino acids. Germline CDR1 is SGHVS and CDR2 is FQNEAQ. Trimming shortened V by 1 base and J by 4 bases, and 8 bases separated the two germline ends. The CDR3 region has the DNA TGTGCCAGCAGCTTAGGTTTGCGTTACAATGAGCAGTTCTTC. Translation gives CASSLGLRYNEQFF.

To note about this clone: The junction shows a germline mismatch at one end, possibly a read error. The DNA of the CDR3 is TGCGCCAGCAGCCAGTCAGGGGACGCCTACGAGCAGTACTTC. Encoded protein: CASSQSGDAYEQYF. V is TRBV5-4 and J is TRBJ2-7; tentatively, D is TRBD1 (6 bases). The length of the CDR3 is 14 residues. Per germline, CDR1 SGHNT and CDR2 YYREEE (reference sequence).

The chain recombines TRBV28 with TRBJ1-1, with D tentatively TRBD1 (6 bases). Germline V CDR1 and CDR2: MDHEN, SYDVKM. Trimming took off 2 bases at V and 2 bases at J, with 9 bases between the two ends. The CDR3 has 14 amino acids. The DNA for the CDR3 is TGTGCCAGCAGTTTAGAAGGGGGTAACACTGAAGCTTTCTTT. Protein product: CASSLEGGNTEAFF.

This clone appeared a few times. The V and J genes are TRBV9 and TRBJ2-3; D not certain. The CDR3 has 12 residues. V dropped 5 bases and J dropped 5 bases, with 9 bases sitting between them. From germline, CDR1 is SGDLS and CDR2 YYNGEE. The CDR3 DNA is TGTGCCAGCAGTACCATCGGAGATACGCAGTATTTT. Translating it yields CASSTIGDTQYF.

There are a few counts of this clone. V and J are TRBV7-9 and TRBJ2-4; D unclear. With 6 bases removed from V and 8 bases from J, the gap between germline ends came to 8 bases. Germline lookup yields CDR1 SEHNR and CDR2 FQNEAQ (reference sequence). CDR3 length: 11 residues. The CDR3 region is CASRGLDIQYF. The DNA for the CDR3 is TGTGCCAGCAGAGGGTTGGACATTCAGTACTTC.

This clone was seen a few times. The J gene is TRBJ2-3, the V gene TRBV4-1; no firm D call. In germline, CDR1 is MGHRA, CDR2 YSYEKL. With 0 bases removed from V and 2 bases from J, the gap between germline ends came to 9 bases. This CDR3 region has 15 residues. The CDR3 loop is CASSQEVRNTDTQYF. CDR3 bases: TGCGCCAGCAGCCAAGAAGTCCGGAACACAGATACGCAGTATTTT.

This chain uses TRBV19 with TRBJ2-3, with a tentative D call TRBD1 (6 bases). The V end was cut by 0 bases, the J end by 4 bases, with 8 bases between. Germline V gene sequence: CDR1 LNHDA, CDR2 SQIVND (reference sequence). This CDR3 contains 14 residues. The CDR3 loop is CASSIDRTADTQYF. The CDR3 DNA reads as TGTGCCAGTAGTATAGACCGGACAGCAGATACGCAGTATTTT. Full variable domain (rest looked up from reference TRBV19 and TRBJ2-3): DGGITQSPKYLFRKEGQNVTLSCEQNLNHDAMYWYRQDPGQGLRLIYYSQIVNDFQKGDIAEGYSVSREKKESFPLTVTSAQKNPTAFYLCASSIDRTADTQYFGPGTRLTVL.

V gene TRBV11-2 combines with J gene TRBJ1-1, with D perhaps TRBD1 (6 bases). Trimming took 7 bases from V and 0 from J, leaving 9 bases between them. The CDR3 is 13 amino acids. Germline V gene sequence: CDR1 SGHAT, CDR2 FQNNGV. This chain's CDR3 is CASNQGMNTEAFF. The CDR3 coding sequence is TGTGCCAGCAACCAGGGGATGAACACTGAAGCTTTCTTT.

This clone is categorized as medium-sized (0.01 to 0.1%). The chain carries TRBV28 and TRBJ2-2, with D perhaps matching TRBD1 or TRBD2 (5 bases each). V lost 9 bases and J 1 base, leaving 18 bases between the germline ends. There are 16 residues in the CDR3. Looked up from germline, CDR1 is MDHEN and CDR2 is SYDVKM. The CDR3 DNA is TGTGCCAGTTCCTACAGCCCGGGGCGGAACACCGGGGAGCTGTTTTTT. It specifies CASSYSPGRNTGELFF.

The DNA for the CDR3 is TGTGCCAGCAGCGGCACCGGGGAGCTGTTTTTT. This translates into CASSGTGELFF. The chain combines TRBV6-1 with TRBJ2-2; the D is unclear. The germline V gene has CDR1 MNHNS and CDR2 SASEGT. The V end was cut by 6 bases, the J end by 4 bases, with 3 bases between. The CDR3 has 11 residues.

V usage is TRBV29-1 and J usage is TRBJ1-1; D perhaps matches TRBD1 (5 bases). From germline, CDR1 is SQVTM and CDR2 ANQGSEA. V gave up 7 bases and J gave up 5 bases, with 14 bases separating them. This CDR3 comprises 12 residues. DNA of the CDR3: TGCAGCGCAGGGACCGGCGGGACTGAAGCTTTCTTT. Translated: CSAGTGGTEAFF.